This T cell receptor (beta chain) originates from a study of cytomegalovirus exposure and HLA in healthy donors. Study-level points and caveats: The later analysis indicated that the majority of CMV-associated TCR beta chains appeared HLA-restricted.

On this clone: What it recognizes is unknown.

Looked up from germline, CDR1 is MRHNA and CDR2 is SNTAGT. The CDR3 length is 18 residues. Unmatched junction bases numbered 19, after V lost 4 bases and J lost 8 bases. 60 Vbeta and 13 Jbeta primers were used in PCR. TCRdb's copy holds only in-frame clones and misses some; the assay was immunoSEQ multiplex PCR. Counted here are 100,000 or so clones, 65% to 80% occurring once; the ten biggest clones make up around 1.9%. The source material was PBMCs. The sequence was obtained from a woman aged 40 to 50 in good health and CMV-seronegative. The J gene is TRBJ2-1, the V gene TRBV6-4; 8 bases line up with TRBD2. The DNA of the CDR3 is TGTGCCAGCAGTGTAACTTCGCGGGGGGCCCATGAGGGATATGAGCAGTTCTTC. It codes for CASSVTSRGAHEGYEQFF.